Each of the 7 T cell receptor beta chains below was sequenced from the same sample in a study of beta chain features in type 1 diabetes. Overall study results and limits: In every one of the four CD4+ subsets, TCRB CDR3s were moderately but significantly shorter in Type 1 diabetes patients.

Investigators reverse transcribed all isolated RNA, so they sequenced expressed TCRB transcripts. Only in-frame clones appear in the TCRdb table, and some are missing; sequencing was by immunoSEQ multiplex PCR. Among 120,000 or so clones listed, 17% were seen once. Their specific antigens are unknown. Sequencing was done on a sample of central memory CD4+ T cells from blood. The receptors originated from a man aged 18 to 30 with type 1 diabetes.

This sequence joins TRBV9 and TRBJ1-5; D possibly corresponds to TRBD1 (5 bases). The length of the CDR3 is 14 residues. From germline, CDR1 is SGDLS and CDR2 YYNGEE. Trimming cost V 0 bases and J 6 bases, with 10 bases left between them. The CDR3 spells CASSVAGNSQPQHF. The DNA for the CDR3 is TGTGCCAGCAGCGTAGCAGGGAATTCTCAGCCCCAGCATTTT.

The rearrangement uses TRBV11-3 and TRBJ2-5; 16 bases line up with TRBD2. Germline V lookup: CDR1 SGHNT, CDR2 YENEEA. V gave up 5 bases and J gave up 1 base; unmatched junction bases: 4. The CDR3 contains 17 residues. The CDR3 coding sequence is TGTGCCAGCAGCCCGGGACTAGCGGGAGGGGGCCAAGAGACCCAGTACTTC. Translation: CASSPGLAGGGQETQYF.

In this sample, this clone turned up a few times. The rearrangement links TRBV29-1 to TRBJ2-7, with TRBD1 matching over 8 bases. The germline CDR1 and CDR2 sequences are SQVTM and ANQGSEA. This CDR3 is 13 amino acids long. V was pared by 7 bases and J by 4 bases, with 9 bases of the junction left unmatched. CDR3 DNA sequence: TGCAGCGCCATACAGGGGGGCCTTTACGAGCAGTACTTC. The encoded protein is CSAIQGGLYEQYF.

The chain uses TRBV7-2 and TRBJ2-7; D possibly corresponds to TRBD2 (6 bases). Per germline, CDR1 SGHTA and CDR2 FQGNSA. This CDR3 spans 14 amino acids. The ends were cut back, 0 bases at V and 5 bases at J, with 11 bases in the middle. This CDR3 reads CASSLARELNEQYF. CDR3 DNA sequence: TGTGCCAGCAGCTTAGCGCGGGAACTCAACGAGCAGTACTTC.

There are many counts of this clone. This chain joins TRBV6-5 and TRBJ2-1, with D unclear. This CDR3 contains 11 residues. V was cut by 6 bases and J by 10 bases, with 10 bases left in between. Germline CDR1 MNHEY, CDR2 SVGAGI. The CDR3 protein is CASSHGREQFF. The CDR3 region has the DNA TGTGCCAGCAGCCACGGAAGGGAGCAGTTCTTC.

The chain uses TRBV30 and TRBJ2-7; D might be TRBD1 or TRBD2, each matching 6 bases. V was shortened by 5 bases and J by 7 bases, with 18 bases between the two germline ends. There are 13 residues in the CDR3. CDR1 GTSNPN and CDR2 SVGIG come from the germline V gene (reference sequence). As DNA, the CDR3 is TGTGCCTGGGATCCCGTTGAAGGGGGGGAGCAGTACTTC. This translates into CAWDPVEGGEQYF.

The chain carries TRBV7-9 and TRBJ2-1; 7 bases are shared with TRBD2. With V trimmed by 5 bases and J by 3 bases, 10 bases remained unmatched. The germline V gene has CDR1 SEHNR and CDR2 FQNEAQ (reference sequence). The CDR3 covers 16 residues. Here the CDR3 reads CASSPRGSGGYNEQFF. For the CDR3, the DNA is TGTGCCAGCAGCCCCCGGGGATCGGGGGGCTACAATGAGCAGTTCTTC.